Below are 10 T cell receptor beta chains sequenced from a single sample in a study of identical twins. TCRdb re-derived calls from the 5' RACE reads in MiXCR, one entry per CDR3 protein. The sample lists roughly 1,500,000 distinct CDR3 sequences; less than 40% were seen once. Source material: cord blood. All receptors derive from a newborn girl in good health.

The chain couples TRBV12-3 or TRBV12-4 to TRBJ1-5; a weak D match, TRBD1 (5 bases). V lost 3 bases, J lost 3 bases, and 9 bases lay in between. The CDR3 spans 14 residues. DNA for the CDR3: TGTGCCAGCAGTTTCATGGGGGACAATCAGCCCCAGCATTTT. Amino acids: CASSFMGDNQPQHF.

Written as DNA, the CDR3 is TGTGCCAGCAGCCTCGAACCCCTCCGGGCCAAAAACATTCAGTACTTC. Its protein is CASSLEPLRAKNIQYF. J is TRBJ2-4 and V is TRBV3-1; no clear D gene. This CDR3 has 16 residues. V lost 4 bases and J 1 base, leaving 14 bases between the germline ends. The germline CDR1 and CDR2 sequences are LGHDT and YNNKEL (reference sequence).

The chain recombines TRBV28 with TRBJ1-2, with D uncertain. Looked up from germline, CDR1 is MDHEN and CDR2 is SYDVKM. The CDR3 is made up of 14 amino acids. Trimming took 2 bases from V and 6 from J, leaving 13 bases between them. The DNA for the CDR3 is TGTGCCAGCAGTTTAGGGAGGGAAAGGAATGGCTACACCTTC. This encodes CASSLGRERNGYTF.

DNA for the CDR3: TGTGCCAGCAGCGGGGGGGTGAGGGGCAATCAGCCCCAGCATTTT. It encodes CASSGGVRGNQPQHF. The rearrangement uses TRBV3-1 and TRBJ1-5; tentatively, D is TRBD1 (5 bases). Germline V CDR1 and CDR2: LGHDT, YNNKEL (reference sequence). Trimming cost V 5 bases and J 2 bases, with 13 bases left between them. The CDR3 sequence is 15 residues long.

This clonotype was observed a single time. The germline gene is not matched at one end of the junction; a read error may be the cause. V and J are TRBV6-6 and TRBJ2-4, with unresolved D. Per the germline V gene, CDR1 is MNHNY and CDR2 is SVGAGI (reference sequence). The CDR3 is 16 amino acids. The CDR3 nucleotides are TGTGCCGGCAGTTACTCATGGAGTTCGGCCAAAAACATTCAGTACTTC. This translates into CAGSYSWSSAKNIQYF.

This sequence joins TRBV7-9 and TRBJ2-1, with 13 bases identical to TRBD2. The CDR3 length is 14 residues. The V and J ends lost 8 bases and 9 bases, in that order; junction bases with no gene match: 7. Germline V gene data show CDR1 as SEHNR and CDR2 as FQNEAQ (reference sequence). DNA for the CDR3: TGTGCCAGCGGGGCGGGACTAGCGGGGTCTGAGCAGTTCTTC. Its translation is CASGAGLAGSEQFF. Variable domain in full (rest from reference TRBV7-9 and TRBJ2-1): DTGVSQNPRHKITKRGQNVTFRCDPISEHNRLYWYRQTLGQGPEFLTYFQNEAQLEKSRLLSDRFSAERPKGSFSTLEIQRTEQGDSAMYLCASGAGLAGSEQFFGPGTRLTVL.

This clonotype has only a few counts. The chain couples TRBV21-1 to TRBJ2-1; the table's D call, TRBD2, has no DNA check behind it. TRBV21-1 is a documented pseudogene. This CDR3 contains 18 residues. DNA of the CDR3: TGTGCCAGCAGCAAAGGGCCGGGACTAGCGGGAGGGCCCTATGAGCAGTTCTTC. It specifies CASSKGPGLAGGPYEQFF.

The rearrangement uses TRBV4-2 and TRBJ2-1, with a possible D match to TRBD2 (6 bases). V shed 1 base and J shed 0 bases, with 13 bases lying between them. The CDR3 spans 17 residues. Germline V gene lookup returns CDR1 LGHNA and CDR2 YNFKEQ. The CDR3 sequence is CASSQGVASASYNEQFF. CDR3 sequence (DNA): TGTGCCAGCAGCCAAGGGGTTGCTAGCGCCTCCTACAATGAGCAGTTCTTC.

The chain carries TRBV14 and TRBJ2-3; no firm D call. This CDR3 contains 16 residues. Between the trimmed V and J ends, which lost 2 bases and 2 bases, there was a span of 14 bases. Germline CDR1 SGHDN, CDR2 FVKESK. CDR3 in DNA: TGTGCCAGCAGCCAAATCCGGTTGGTGCCCACAGATACGCAGTATTTT. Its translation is CASSQIRLVPTDTQYF. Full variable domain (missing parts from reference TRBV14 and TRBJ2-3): EAGVTQFPSHSVIEKGQTVTLRCDPISGHDNLYWYRRVMGKEIKFLLHFVKESKQDESGMPNNRFLAERTGGTYSTLKVQPAELEDSGVYFCASSQIRLVPTDTQYFGPGTRLTVL.

DNA for the CDR3: TGTGCCAGCAGCAAAGTGGGTGCGGGACCCCGCACCGGGGAGCTGTTTTTT. Residues: CASSKVGAGPRTGELFF. The chain uses TRBV21-1 and TRBJ2-2; the table's D gene call, TRBD1, was not cross checked with the DNA. TRBV21-1 is marked as a pseudogene. The CDR3 spans 17 residues.